Listed below are T cell receptor beta chains from one sample, sequenced in a study of cytomegalovirus exposure and HLA in healthy donors. Sequencing used immunoSEQ multiplex PCR; TCRdb keeps in-frame clones, though not all of them. The sample holds roughly 270,000 clones, roughly 90% seen once. Sequenced material: PBMCs. Every receptor here comes from a woman aged 18-29 years in good health and CMV-seronegative. Both conserved end residues are part of each CDR3. A D gene is named only where the DNA matches it firmly. Size is stated for part of the rows, as once, few or many counts, or as a class when the clone is expanded.

D: .; J: TRBJ1-2; size: once; V: TRBV9; DNA: TGTGCCAGCTTAAACAGGGACGGCTACACCTTC; CDR3: CASLNRDGYTF
D: .; J: TRBJ1-6; size: .; V: TRBV6-5; DNA: TGTGCCAGCAGTTCCGGGACACATAATTCACCCCTCCACTTT; CDR3: CASSSGTHNSPLHF
D: .; J: TRBJ2-3; size: .; V: TRBV5-1; DNA: TGCGCCAGCAGCTTGGCCCGCGGAAGGGGCCGCACAGATACGCAGTATTTT; CDR3: CASSLARGRGRTDTQYF
D: .; J: TRBJ2-7; size: .; V: TRBV28; DNA: TGTGCCAGCAGGAATCGGACAAGCTCCTACGAGCAGTACTTC; CDR3: CASRNRTSSYEQYF
D: TRBD2; J: TRBJ2-5; size: .; V: TRBV6-1; DNA: TGTGCCAGCAGTGAAAATGCGGGAGGGCCGGTAGAGACCCAGTACTTC; CDR3: CASSENAGGPVETQYF
D: .; J: TRBJ1-1; size: .; V: TRBV10-3; DNA: TGTGCCATGAAGACAGGAAAGAACACTGAAGCTTTCTTT; CDR3: CAMKTGKNTEAFF
D: .; J: TRBJ1-4; size: .; V: TRBV7-9; DNA: TGTGCCAGCAGCTTGTCTGCGAGTAATGAAAAACTGTTTTTT; CDR3: CASSLSASNEKLFF
D: .; J: TRBJ1-1; size: .; V: TRBV5-1; DNA: TGCGCCAGCAGCCCGATCAGTTTGACTGAAGCTTTCTTT; CDR3: CASSPISLTEAFF
D: TRBD2; J: TRBJ2-1; size: .; V: TRBV7-8; DNA: TGTGCCAGCACCTTTTTAGGTCTAGCGGGAGTGAGGAATGAGCAGTTCTTC; CDR3: CASTFLGLAGVRNEQFF
D: .; J: TRBJ2-7; size: .; V: TRBV30; DNA: TGTGCCTGGAGTAGAGAAAAGGAGCAGTACTTC; CDR3: CAWSREKEQYF
D: .; J: TRBJ1-3; size: .; V: TRBV5-4; DNA: TGTGCCAGCAGCTTGGATCGGGTGCCTGGAAACACCATATATTTT; CDR3: CASSLDRVPGNTIYF
D: .; J: TRBJ2-7; size: .; V: TRBV28; DNA: TGTGCCAGCAGTCCCATCGACACGACCTCCTACGAGCAGTACTTC; CDR3: CASSPIDTTSYEQYF
D: .; J: TRBJ2-1; size: once; V: TRBV7-2; DNA: TGTGCCAGCAGCGTCACGGCGGGGAGCTCCTACAATGAGCAGTTCTTC; CDR3: CASSVTAGSSYNEQFF
D: .; J: TRBJ1-5; size: few; V: TRBV28; DNA: TGTGCCAGCAGTTTAATCCCCGATGGGCAGCGCAATCAGCCCCAGCATTTT; CDR3: CASSLIPDGQRNQPQHF